The sequence of this T cell receptor (beta chain) was determined in a study of high-grade serous ovarian cancer treatment subgroups. Study-level information: Samples averaged about 15,000 reads and 6,900 or so unique TCR beta rearrangements.

Clones were read by immunoSEQ multiplex PCR, and TCRdb kept only the in-frame ones, dropping some. The data show 10,000 to 12,000 clones, with under 70% seen just once and approximately 4.1% held by the top ten. V lost 8 bases, J lost 4 bases, and 14 bases lay in between. The length of the CDR3 is 13 residues. Germline V gives CDR1 PRHDT, CDR2 FYEKMQ (reference sequence). Regarding the study as a whole: Without spatial data, bulk sequencing limits insight into HGSC tumor diversity.

As regards this clone: As yet, its antigen is unknown.

The tumor samples were collected prior to definitive surgery or chemotherapy. Sequencing used tumor tissue. The gene calls are TRBV13 and TRBJ1-1; no clear D gene. This sequence was found in a human donor with high-grade serous ovarian cancer. This CDR3 is CASDPRALTEAFF. CDR3 nucleotides: TGTGCCAGCGATCCTCGGGCCCTCACTGAAGCTTTCTTT.